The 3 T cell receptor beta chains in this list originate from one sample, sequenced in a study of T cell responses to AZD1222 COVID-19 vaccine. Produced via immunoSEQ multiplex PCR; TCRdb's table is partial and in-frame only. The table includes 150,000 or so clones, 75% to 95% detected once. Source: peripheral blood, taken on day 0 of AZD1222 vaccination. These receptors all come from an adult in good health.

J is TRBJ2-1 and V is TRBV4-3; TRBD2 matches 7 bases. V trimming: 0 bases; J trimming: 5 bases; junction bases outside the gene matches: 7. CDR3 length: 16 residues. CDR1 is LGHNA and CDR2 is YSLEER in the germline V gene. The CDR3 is CASSQEWTRSDNEQFF. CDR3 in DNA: TGCGCCAGCAGCCAAGAATGGACTAGGTCGGACAATGAGCAGTTCTTC.

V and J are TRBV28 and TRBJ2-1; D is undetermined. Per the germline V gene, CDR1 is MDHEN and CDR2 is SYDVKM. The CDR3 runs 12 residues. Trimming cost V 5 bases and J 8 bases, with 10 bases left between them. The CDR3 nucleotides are TGTGCCAGCAGTCTCTCCGTCCATGAGCAGTTCTTC. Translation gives CASSLSVHEQFF.

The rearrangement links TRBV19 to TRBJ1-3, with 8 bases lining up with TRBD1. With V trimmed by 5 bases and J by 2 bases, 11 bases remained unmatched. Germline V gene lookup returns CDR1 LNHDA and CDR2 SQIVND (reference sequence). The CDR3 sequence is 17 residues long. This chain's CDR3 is CASSPARQGATGNTIYF. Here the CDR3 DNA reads TGTGCCAGTAGTCCGGCCCGGCAGGGGGCGACTGGAAACACCATATATTTT.